One and the same sample provided the 2 T cell receptor beta chains below, sequenced in a study of T cells in Graves' hyperthyroidism and ophthalmopathy. RNA transcripts served as the template for amplifying TCR beta CDR3 regions. TCR CDR3 regions were first amplified by RT-PCR with HTBI primers. Each CDR3 protein gets one entry after TCRdb re-called the multiplex PCR reads with MiXCR. The table includes around 500,000 distinct CDR3 sequences, around 15% detected once. The sample comprised blood. Every receptor here comes from a woman aged 40 to 50 with Graves' hyperthyroidism.

This clonotype was seen repeatedly, ten times or more. The chain is built from TRBV16 and TRBJ1-1; D gene uncertain. Trimming cost V 0 bases and J 5 bases, with 4 bases left between them. Per germline, CDR1 KGHSY and CDR2 FQNENV. The CDR3 has 12 amino acids. CDR3 sequence (DNA): TGTGCCAGCAGCCAATCGGAAACTGAAGCTTTCTTT. Its protein product is CASSQSETEAFF.

The sample holds many counts of this clonotype. V is TRBV12-3 or TRBV12-4 and J is TRBJ2-1; D may be TRBD2 (6 bases). Trimming took off 8 bases at V and 1 base at J, with 12 bases between the two ends. The CDR3 contains 14 residues. The CDR3 DNA reads TGTGCCAGCCTTCGTAGCGGTTCCTACAATGAGCAGTTCTTC. It is translated as CASLRSGSYNEQFF.